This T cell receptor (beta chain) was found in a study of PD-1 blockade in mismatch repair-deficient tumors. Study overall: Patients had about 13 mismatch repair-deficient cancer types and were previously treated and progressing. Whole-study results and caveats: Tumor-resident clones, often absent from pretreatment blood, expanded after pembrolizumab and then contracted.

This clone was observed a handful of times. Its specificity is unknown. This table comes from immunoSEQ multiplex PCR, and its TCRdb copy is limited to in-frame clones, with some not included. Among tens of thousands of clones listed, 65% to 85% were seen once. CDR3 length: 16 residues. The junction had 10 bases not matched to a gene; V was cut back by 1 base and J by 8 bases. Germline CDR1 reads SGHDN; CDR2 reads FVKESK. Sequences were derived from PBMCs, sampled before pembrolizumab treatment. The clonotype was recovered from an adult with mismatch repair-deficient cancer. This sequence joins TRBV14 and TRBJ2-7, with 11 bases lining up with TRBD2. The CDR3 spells CASSQARLAGQVKQYF. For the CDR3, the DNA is TGTGCCAGCAGCCAAGCAAGACTAGCGGGACAAGTCAAGCAGTACTTC.